The TCR beta chain described here comes from a study of technical replicates of blood from a handful of donors. Clones were sequenced by immunoSEQ multiplex PCR, and TCRdb holds only the in-frame ones, with some missing. The sample shows 45,000 to 65,000 clones, around 94% of them seen only once. The CDR3 sequence is 13 residues long. The germline gives CDR1 SQVTM, CDR2 ANQGSEA. V lost 7 bases to trimming and J lost 5 bases, with 14 bases between them. The chain is built from TRBV29-1 and TRBJ1-4; D may be TRBD1 (6 bases). The material sequenced was T cells isolated from PBMCs. This sequence originates from a human donor in good health. The CDR3 DNA sequence: TGCAGCGGAAAAGGACAGCAGAATGAAAAACTGTTTTTT. Protein sequence: CSGKGQQNEKLFF.